A selection of T cell receptor beta chains follows, all from one sample in a study of CD8 T cells in Susac syndrome. TCRdb re-called the immunoSEQ multiplex PCR reads through MiXCR, storing one row per CDR3 protein. The table has about 120,000 distinct CDR3 sequences, under 95% seen once. The specimen sequenced was CD8+ T cells from PBMCs. These receptor sequences come from a human donor in good health. The CDR3 runs from the conserved cysteine through the conserved F or W. Each record gives: D gene, V gene, CDR3 length, clone size, J gene, CDR3 DNA, CDR3 protein. A D gene is named only where the DNA matches it firmly. Clone sizes are given selectively: once, few, many, or a class where the clone is expanded.

NA	TRBV29-1	11	NA	TRBJ1-2	TGCAGCGGGACCGACAAGTATGGCTACACCTTC	CSGTDKYGYTF
NA	TRBV2	13	NA	TRBJ1-1	TGTGCCAGCAGCAGGTCGGTGAACACTGAAGCTTTCTTT	CASSRSVNTEAFF
NA	TRBV27	15	NA	TRBJ1-5	TGTGCCAGCAGTTTGTCGAACTGGGGCAATCAGCCCCAGCATTTT	CASSLSNWGNQPQHF
NA	TRBV6-2/TRBV6-3	11	NA	TRBJ2-1	TGTGCCAGCCTGGGGCAGAAAGAGCAGTTCTTC	CASLGQKEQFF
TRBD2	TRBV7-9	16	NA	TRBJ2-1	TGTGCCAGCAGCCTTACTAGCGGGAGTTTCATACTCGAGCAGTTCTTC	CASSLTSGSFILEQFF
NA	TRBV5-1	15	NA	TRBJ2-2	TGCGCCAGCAGATCTCTAACGTCGAACACCGGGGAGCTGTTTTTT	CASRSLTSNTGELFF
NA	TRBV3-1	15	NA	TRBJ2-2	TGTGCCAGCAGCCAAGTCCGAGGAGACACCGGGGAGCTGTTTTTT	CASSQVRGDTGELFF
NA	TRBV14	13	NA	TRBJ1-2	TGTGCCAGCAGCCCCCCCCATGGCTATGGCTACACCTTC	CASSPPHGYGYTF
NA	TRBV5-1	14	NA	TRBJ1-5	TGCGCCAGCAACATCAGGCCGAAAAATCAGCCCCAGCATTTT	CASNIRPKNQPQHF
NA	TRBV18	15	NA	TRBJ2-5	TGTGCCAGCCGGTTGGATACAGGGAACCAAGAGACCCAGTACTTC	CASRLDTGNQETQYF
NA	TRBV6-2/TRBV6-3	14	once	TRBJ2-5	TGTGCCAGCAGTTTAGGACCTTCAAAAGAGACCCAGTACTTC	CASSLGPSKETQYF
TRBD1	TRBV20-1	14	NA	TRBJ2-5	TGCAGTGCTTTCTCCAGGGGGCGCGAAAAGACCCAGTACTTC	CSAFSRGREKTQYF
NA	TRBV5-1	15	NA	TRBJ1-1	TGCGCCACCGCGTGGGACACACGCCCGAACACTGAAGCTTTCTTT	CATAWDTRPNTEAFF
TRBD1	TRBV6-2/TRBV6-3	18	NA	TRBJ2-6	TGTGCCAGCAGCCCCCGACAGGGAACCCGGGCAGGGGCCAACGTCCTGACTTTC	CASSPRQGTRAGANVLTF
TRBD1	TRBV7-3	16	NA	TRBJ2-1	TGTGCCAGCAGCCAAGGTGGGAGACAGGGTCGTAATGAGCAGTTCTTC	CASSQGGRQGRNEQFF
TRBD1	TRBV7-9	17	NA	TRBJ2-3	TGTGCCAGCAGCCCTGGACAGGGGGCGAAGGGGGCAGATACGCAGTATTTT	CASSPGQGAKGADTQYF
NA	TRBV18	16	NA	TRBJ2-2	TGTGCCAGCTCACCTCAAGCCCGGGGGAACACCGGGGAGCTGTTTTTT	CASSPQARGNTGELFF
TRBD1	TRBV28	15	once	TRBJ1-1	TGTGCCAGCAGTCTACCAGGGGGAGGAAACACTGAAGCTTTCTTT	CASSLPGGGNTEAFF
TRBD1	TRBV19	14	NA	TRBJ1-6	TGTGCCAGTCGCGGGACAGGACAAAATTCACCCCTCCACTTT	CASRGTGQNSPLHF
NA	TRBV25-1	11	NA	TRBJ2-3	TGTGCCAGCACCTGGGGTGATACGCAGTATTTT	CASTWGDTQYF
NA	TRBV4-3	16	once	TRBJ1-2	TGCGCCAGCAGCCAAGCCCGGAGCAGGGAAGACTATGGCTACACCTTC	CASSQARSREDYGYTF
TRBD2	TRBV7-8	17	NA	TRBJ2-1	TGTGCCAGCAGCTTAGGTGCCGGGAGGAACTCCTACAATGAGCAGTTCTTC	CASSLGAGRNSYNEQFF
NA	TRBV29-1	12	NA	TRBJ1-2	TGCAGCGTTGCTGCAGCTAACTATGGCTACACCTTC	CSVAAANYGYTF
NA	TRBV20-1	14	once	TRBJ2-7	TGCAGTGCTAGAGATCAGGGCAAAACCTACGAGCAGTACTTC	CSARDQGKTYEQYF
NA	TRBV20-1	15	NA	TRBJ1-6	TGCAGTGCTACAAAATCCGGGATAGAAGATTCACCCCTCCACTTT	CSATKSGIEDSPLHF
TRBD2	TRBV10-2	14	NA	TRBJ2-7	TGCGCCAGCAGTGAAAGCGGGGGAGACTACGAGCAGTACTTC	CASSESGGDYEQYF
TRBD1	TRBV20-1	16	NA	TRBJ1-1	TGCAGTGCTAGTAAATCCACCGGGACAGAGTACACTGAAGCTTTCTTT	CSASKSTGTEYTEAFF
NA	TRBV10-2	14	NA	TRBJ2-2	TGCGCCAGCAGTGTATCCCAGCACACCGGGGAGCTGTTTTTT	CASSVSQHTGELFF
TRBD2	TRBV19	17	NA	TRBJ2-5	TGTGCCAGTAGTATGGTCTCGGCGGGAGGCCTCCAAGAGACCCAGTACTTC	CASSMVSAGGLQETQYF
NA	TRBV6-2/TRBV6-3	13	NA	TRBJ2-7	TGTGCCAGCAGTTGGGGCTCAAACTACGAGCAGTACTTC	CASSWGSNYEQYF
NA	TRBV5-6	17	NA	TRBJ2-1	TGTGCCAGCATCCTTGGTGGGACCGAAAACTCCTACAATGAGCAGTTCTTC	CASILGGTENSYNEQFF
NA	TRBV3-1	13	once	TRBJ1-6	TGTGCCAGCAGCCAAGATAGACAAGCACCCCTCCACTTT	CASSQDRQAPLHF
NA	TRBV29-1	14	NA	TRBJ2-3	TGCAGCGCCCAAAAGGACAGTTTCACAGATACGCAGTATTTT	CSAQKDSFTDTQYF
NA	TRBV7-8	15	NA	TRBJ1-1	TGTGCCAGCAGCCTTGACCGTCTTTCGAACACTGAAGCTTTCTTT	CASSLDRLSNTEAFF
NA	TRBV18	14	few	TRBJ1-2	TGTGCCAGCTCAGAAGGTCGGGGGGCGAATGGCTATACCTTC	CASSEGRGANGYTF
TRBD1	TRBV11-1	16	NA	TRBJ1-2	TGTGCCAGCAGCTCAGCGACAGGGGTTGCGGACTATGGCTACACCTTC	CASSSATGVADYGYTF
NA	TRBV12-3/TRBV12-4	15	NA	TRBJ1-3	TGTGCCAGCAGTAACCGGGGTTTCTCTGGAAACACCATATATTTT	CASSNRGFSGNTIYF
TRBD1	TRBV30	13	NA	TRBJ2-5	TGTGCCGGGTGGGGACAGGGCCAAGAGACCCAGTACTTC	CAGWGQGQETQYF
NA	TRBV5-1	13	NA	TRBJ1-4	TGCGCCAGCAGCTTGGCGAGTAATGAAAAACTGTTTTTT	CASSLASNEKLFF
NA	TRBV12-3/TRBV12-4	14	NA	TRBJ1-1	TGTGCCAGCAGTTCCCGGACAAGGCGGGACGAAGCTTTCTTT	CASSSRTRRDEAFF
TRBD1	TRBV20-1	16	NA	TRBJ1-5	TGCAGTGCTAGTAGCGCAGGGGGGATCAGCAATCAGCCCCAGCATTTT	CSASSAGGISNQPQHF
TRBD1	TRBV20-1	14	NA	TRBJ1-1	TGCAGTGCTTATGACAGGGGGGAGAACACTGAAGCTTTCTTT	CSAYDRGENTEAFF
NA	TRBV6-2/TRBV6-3	16	NA	TRBJ2-3	TGTGCCAGCAGTTACCGGGGACCACCGATCACAGATACGCAGTATTTT	CASSYRGPPITDTQYF
NA	TRBV7-8	14	NA	TRBJ2-7	TGTGCCAGCAGCTCCCTGGGCCCCGGGGTCGAGCAGTACTTC	CASSSLGPGVEQYF
NA	TRBV20-1	11	NA	TRBJ2-5	TGCAGTGCTAGAGTCCGAGAGACCCAGTACTTC	CSARVRETQYF
NA	TRBV11-2	14	NA	TRBJ2-5	TGTGCCAGCAGCCCCCTCGGGGTCGGGGAGACCCAGTACTTC	CASSPLGVGETQYF
TRBD2	TRBV4-3	15	NA	TRBJ2-7	TGCGCCAGCAGCCAAGACTGGCTAGCGGACTACGAGCAGTACTTC	CASSQDWLADYEQYF
NA	TRBV21-1	16	NA	TRBJ2-7	TGTGCCAGCAGCTTCCGGGGGGAGGTTGAGGAATCCGAGCAGTACTTC	CASSFRGEVEESEQYF
TRBD1	TRBV12-3/TRBV12-4	16	NA	TRBJ1-5	TGTGCCAGCAAAAGTTATGGGACAGGGGTTGCTCAGCCCCAGCATTTT	CASKSYGTGVAQPQHF
TRBD1	TRBV5-1	14	once	TRBJ2-7	TGCGCCAGCAGCGCGGACAGGGAACTTTACGAGCAGTACTTC	CASSADRELYEQYF
NA	TRBV11-3	16	NA	TRBJ2-2	TGTGCCAGCAGCCTACTCGCGGACACCGGGGCCGGGGAGCTGTTTTTT	CASSLLADTGAGELFF
NA	TRBV6-2/TRBV6-3	13	NA	TRBJ1-1	TGTGCCAGCAGTTTTTCCGGAACCACTGAAGCTTTCTTT	CASSFSGTTEAFF
NA	TRBV29-1	11	NA	TRBJ1-1	TGCAGCGCGGCTATGAACACTGAAGCTTTCTTT	CSAAMNTEAFF
NA	TRBV7-2	14	NA	TRBJ2-5	TGTGCCAGCAGCCCTCGGACCTTACAAGAGACCCAGTACTTC	CASSPRTLQETQYF
TRBD1	TRBV2	14	NA	TRBJ1-2	TGTGCCAGCAGTGGAACAGGGGTAACTTCTAGCTACACCTTC	CASSGTGVTSSYTF